These 3 T cell receptor beta chains were all obtained from the same sample, sequenced in a study of response to subunit inactivated influenza vaccine. TCRdb passed the RT-PCR reads through MiXCR, listing each CDR3 protein once. Of about 190,000 distinct CDR3 sequences listed, approximately 15% are singletons. The source material was CD8+ T cells sorted from PBMCs, sampled more than 4 days after vaccination. The receptors shown here come from a man aged 50 to 60 who received an inactivated influenza vaccine.

This clonotype occurred a few times. The chain has TRBV7-6 and TRBJ1-2; a weak D match, TRBD1 (5 bases). With 5 bases removed from V and 0 bases from J, the gap between germline ends came to 10 bases. There are 14 residues in the CDR3. CDR1 is SGHVS, CDR2 FNYEAQ, per germline. CDR3 nucleotide sequence: TGTGCCAGCAGCCTCCGGGGCCCTAACTATGGCTACACCTTC. This encodes CASSLRGPNYGYTF.

The V and J genes are TRBV4-3 and TRBJ2-1; the D is unclear. Trimming cost V 2 bases and J 7 bases, with 15 bases left between them. The CDR3 has 15 residues. Germline lookup yields CDR1 LGHNA and CDR2 YSLEER. CDR3 region: CASSQNTLTRNEQFF. The CDR3 region has the DNA TGCGCCAGCAGCCAAAATACGTTAACGCGGAATGAGCAGTTCTTC.

V usage is TRBV7-8 and J usage is TRBJ2-2; TRBD1 is a possible D gene (5 bases). The CDR3 spans 16 residues. Germline loops: CDR1 SGHVS, CDR2 FQNEAQ. V lost 5 bases and J lost 0, with 13 bases in between. Written as DNA, the CDR3 is TGTGCCAGCAGCCCCAACAGGTTCGCGAACACCGGGGAGCTGTTTTTT. Protein: CASSPNRFANTGELFF. The whole variable domain, remainder taken from reference TRBV7-8 and TRBJ2-2, is GAGVSQSPRYKVAKRGQDVALRCDPISGHVSLFWYQQALGQGPEFLTYFQNEAQLDKSGLPSDRFFAERPEGSVSTLKIQRTQQEDSAVYLCASSPNRFANTGELFFGEGSRLTVL.